A single sample is the source of the 17 T cell receptor beta chains below, sequenced in a study of molecular identifiers for immune sequencing clone quantification. From the PCR reads, TCRdb called clonotypes with MiXCR, one entry per CDR3 protein. The sample yields over 600,000 distinct CDR3 sequences, 15% to 20% seen once. The sequenced material came from naive CD8+ T cells from blood, with Jurkat cell RNA spiked in. Subset meaning: FACS-sorted CD8+CD4-CCR7+CD45RA+ naive T cells. The receptors originated from a human donor in good health. Some libraries in this study had Jurkat cell RNA spiked in.

The table lists this clonotype with many counts. This chain links TRBV28 with TRBJ2-7; TRBD1 matches 7 bases. Germline values: CDR1 MDHEN, CDR2 SYDVKM. This CDR3 has 14 residues. With 5 bases clipped from V and 0 bases from J, the junction kept 4 bases outside the gene matches. Here the CDR3 DNA reads TGTGCCAGCAGTGACAGGGTCAGCTCCTACGAGCAGTACTTC. Its protein product is CASSDRVSSYEQYF.

There are many counts of this clonotype. The V gene is TRBV4-1, the J gene TRBJ2-7, with 9 nucleotides matching TRBD1. With 2 bases clipped from V and 3 bases from J, the junction kept 5 bases outside the gene matches. The CDR3 loop spans 15 amino acids. The germline V gene encodes CDR1 MGHRA and CDR2 YSYEKL. CDR3 sequence reads: CASSQLRDRDYEQYF. CDR3 coding DNA: TGCGCCAGCAGCCAACTCCGGGACAGGGACTACGAGCAGTACTTC.

Only a few counts were recorded for this clonotype. CDR3 coding DNA: TGTGCCAGCAGTTACTCGGAGGGGAAAGATAATTCACCCCTCCACTTT. This translates into CASSYSEGKDNSPLHF. The chain combines TRBV6-5 with TRBJ1-6; D is perhaps TRBD1 (5 bases). The CDR3 has 16 amino acids. The V and J ends lost 0 bases and 5 bases respectively, with 11 bases between them. Looked up from germline, CDR1 is MNHEY and CDR2 is SVGAGI.

Worth noting for this clonotype: A much larger clone sits a single nucleotide away, making a read error possible. The rearrangement links TRBV21-1 to TRBJ1-5; TRBD1 reflects the table's D call only, with no check against the DNA. TRBV21-1 is an annotated pseudogene. The CDR3 covers 15 residues. CDR3 DNA sequence: TGTGCCAGCCCCGCCCGGGGTGTATTCAATCAGTCCCAGCATTTT. Its translation: CASPARGVFNQSQHF.

To note about this clonotype: This may be a read error: a much more frequent sequence differs by one nucleotide. The chain uses TRBV29-1 and TRBJ1-5, with D possibly matching TRBD1 (5 bases). The germline CDR1 and CDR2 sequences are SQVTM and ANQGSEA. Trimming removed 4 bases from V and 3 bases from J, with 10 bases in between. The CDR3 has 13 amino acids. CDR3: CSVAPGLNQPQHF. The CDR3 DNA is TGCAGCGTTGCCCCGGGGCTCAATCAGCCCCAGCATTTT.

This clonotype was found many times. This chain joins TRBV28 and TRBJ1-1, with TRBD1 identical over 8 bases. Per the germline V gene, CDR1 is MDHEN and CDR2 is SYDVKM. The CDR3 sequence is 13 residues long. V shed 5 bases and J 7 bases; nucleotides not matched to a gene: 6. The CDR3 DNA is TGTGCCAGCAGTATTGCAGGGGGCGTTGAAGCTTTCTTT. It encodes CASSIAGGVEAFF.

This clonotype was found many times. The gene calls are TRBV20-1 and TRBJ2-7; weak D call: TRBD2 (5 bases). This CDR3 contains 13 residues. V was shortened by 5 bases and J by 3 bases, with 14 bases between the two germline ends. Germline V gene lookup returns CDR1 DFQATT and CDR2 SNEGSKA (reference sequence). CDR3 sequence (DNA): TGCAGTGCTCGGACTCTGACCGACTACGAGCAGTACTTC. Its protein is CSARTLTDYEQYF.

This clonotype has a count of ten or more. The V call is TRBV6-6, the J call TRBJ2-3; a possible D gene is TRBD2 (6 bases). The CDR3 covers 17 residues. Germline V gene sequence: CDR1 MNHNY, CDR2 SVGAGI (reference sequence). V was shortened by 5 bases and J by 1 base, with 19 bases between the two germline ends. CDR3 in DNA: TGTGCCAGCAGTCAAACAAGGGCGGGGCCCGGCACAGATACGCAGTATTTT. Encoded protein: CASSQTRAGPGTDTQYF.

Ten or more counts support this clonotype. The V call is TRBV3-1, the J call TRBJ1-1; D perhaps matches TRBD1 (6 bases). Trimming shortened V by 1 base and J by 3 bases, and 12 bases separated the two germline ends. CDR3 length equals 15 residues. Germline V lookup: CDR1 LGHDT, CDR2 YNNKEL (reference sequence). CDR3 in amino acids: CASSQGATGYTEAFF. The CDR3 nucleotides read TGTGCCAGCAGCCAAGGGGCAACAGGGTACACTGAAGCTTTCTTT.

A few counts support this clonotype. The rearrangement links TRBV20-1 to TRBJ1-1, with D maybe TRBD1 (6 bases). Germline lookup yields CDR1 DFQATT and CDR2 SNEGSKA (reference sequence). Trimming cost V 2 bases and J 0 bases, with 16 bases left between them. This CDR3 comprises 16 residues. The CDR3 bases are TGCAGTGCTAGACGGGTACAGGGTATGGTGAACACTGAAGCTTTCTTT. Protein sequence: CSARRVQGMVNTEAFF.

This clonotype showed up many times. This chain uses TRBV7-9 with TRBJ2-3; 9 bases fit TRBD2. The CDR3 totals 18 residues. Trimming removed 5 bases from V and 2 bases from J; junction bases left unmatched: 14. The germline V gene has CDR1 SEHNR and CDR2 FQNEAQ (reference sequence). The CDR3 sequence: CASSTYGGLAGPTDTQYF. The DNA of the CDR3 is TGTGCCAGCAGCACTTACGGCGGGCTAGCGGGACCCACAGATACGCAGTATTTT.

For this clonotype: Just one base apart from a much larger clone, this may be a read error. Because it lacks the conserved phenylalanine or tryptophan at the end, this CDR3 is likely a read error. DNA for the CDR3: TGTGCCAGCAACCCGGACACCTACAATGAGCAGTTCTCC. It translates to CASNPDTYNEQFS. The chain carries TRBV7-2 and TRBJ2-1; tentative D call: TRBD1 (5 bases). The germline V and J ends were trimmed by 7 bases and 2 bases, with 9 bases remaining between them. There are 13 residues in the CDR3. Germline lookup yields CDR1 SGHTA and CDR2 FQGNSA.

This clonotype was detected only a few times. The chain has TRBV2 and TRBJ2-3; 10 bases line up with TRBD1. V lost 7 bases and J lost 2; bases outside the gene matches: 6. The CDR3 consists of 15 residues. CDR1 and CDR2 from the germline V gene are SNHLY and FYNNEI. The CDR3 protein is CASMTGGRYTDTQYF. The CDR3 DNA is TGTGCCAGCATGACAGGGGGCAGGTACACAGATACGCAGTATTTT. The full variable domain, with the rest looked up from reference TRBV2 and TRBJ2-3, is EPEVTQTPSHQVTQMGQEVILRCVPISNHLYFYWYRQILGQKVEFLVSFYNNEISEKSEIFDDQFSVERPDGSNFTLKIRSTKLEDSAMYFCASMTGGRYTDTQYFGPGTRLTVL.

This clonotype was counted ten times or more. The CDR3 sequence is CAITPGFSNQPQHF. The CDR3 nucleotides are TGTGCCATCACCCCCGGATTTAGCAATCAGCCCCAGCATTTT. This chain uses TRBV10-3 with TRBJ1-5; D is unresolved. Germline V lookup: CDR1 ENHRY, CDR2 SYGVKD. The V end was cut by 7 bases, the J end by 0 bases, with 10 bases between. This CDR3 contains 14 residues.

The chain combines TRBV2 with TRBJ1-1, with D possibly being TRBD1 (5 bases). Germline V gene lookup returns CDR1 SNHLY and CDR2 FYNNEI. The CDR3 runs to 14 residues. Trimming pared 4 bases from V and 1 base from J, leaving 10 bases between. CDR3 coding DNA: TGTGCCAGCAGTGGAGTGGGGGGGAACACTGAAGCTTTCTTT. Its protein product is CASSGVGGNTEAFF.

This clonotype was detected ten times or more. The chain joins TRBV14 to TRBJ1-1; 8 bases are a match to TRBD1. From germline, CDR1 is SGHDN and CDR2 FVKESK. This CDR3 is built from 14 residues. V lost 3 bases, J lost 3 bases, and 3 bases stayed unmatched. In nucleotides, the CDR3 is TGTGCCAGCAGCCAGGCAGGGGGCCACACTGAAGCTTTCTTT. Translation gives CASSQAGGHTEAFF.

This clonotype was seen many times. The CDR3 loop reads CSARDEGSLGEQYF. DNA of the CDR3: TGCAGTGCTAGAGATGAGGGGAGCTTGGGGGAGCAGTACTTC. V gene TRBV20-1 combines with J gene TRBJ2-7; D is possibly TRBD1 or TRBD2 (5 bases each). The germline CDR1 and CDR2 sequences are DFQATT and SNEGSKA (reference sequence). The V end lost 0 bases, the J end lost 7 bases, and 16 bases lay between the germline ends. This CDR3 is built from 14 residues.